This T cell receptor beta chain stems from a study of molecular identifiers for immune sequencing clone quantification. Construction of naive CD8 libraries employed roughly 20,000 to 1,000,000 sorted cells together with 10%, 30% or 50% RNA. Using its own MiXCR run on the PCR reads, TCRdb lists one record per CDR3 protein. The sample gives more than 450,000 distinct CDR3 sequences, around 23% of which show up once; roughly 0.79% is in the top ten. CDR1 and CDR2 (germline): PRHDT, FYEKMQ (reference sequence). This CDR3 has 16 residues. J lost 10 bases, V lost 0 bases, and 10 bases had no gene match. This clonotype was counted at least ten times.

The rearrangement uses TRBV13 and TRBJ2-1; 9 nucleotides align to TRBD2. Sequenced input: naive CD8+ T cells from blood, with Jurkat cell RNA spiked in. Indicated subset: FACS-sorted CD8+CD4-CCR7+CD45RA+ naive T cells. The TCR sequence derives from a human donor in good health. Some libraries in this study had Jurkat cell RNA spiked in. CDR3 bases: TGTGCCAGCAGCTTAGGGTTATCCTGGACTAGCGAGGAGCAGTTCTTC. This gives the protein CASSLGLSWTSEEQFF.